This is a list of T cell receptor beta chains from one sample in a study of identical twins. In TCRdb, the 5' RACE reads were re-called with MiXCR into one record per CDR3 protein. The sample yields 1.5 million or so distinct CDR3 sequences, less than 40% seen once. The sample was cord blood. The receptor set was obtained from a newborn girl in good health. Both conserved end residues are part of each CDR3. A D gene is named only where the DNA matches it firmly. Some rows mark clone size as missing; the rest say once, few, many or name a class of expanded clone.

D	V	size	J	CDR3	DNA
TRBD2	TRBV29-1	.	TRBJ2-7	CGVSNPGLVSYEQYF	TGCGGCGTTAGCAACCCGGGACTAGTCTCCTACGAGCAGTACTTC
.	TRBV7-9	few	TRBJ2-3	CASSLEGLGGDTQYF	TGTGCCAGCAGCTTAGAAGGACTAGGGGGAGATACGCAGTATTTT
TRBD2	TRBV6-5	once	TRBJ2-3	CASSYSRTSGSTQYF	TGTGCCAGCAGTTACTCGAGGACTAGCGGGAGTACGCAGTATTTT
.	TRBV25-1	.	TRBJ2-6	CASSTTGANVLTF	TGTGCCAGCAGCACTACTGGGGCCAACGTCCTGACTTTC
.	TRBV4-1	few	TRBJ2-7	CASSQPTSSSPYEQYF	TGCGCCAGCAGCCAGCCGACTAGTTCTAGTCCTTACGAGCAGTACTTC
.	TRBV5-1	few	TRBJ2-7	CASRDDLYEQYF	TGCGCCAGCCGGGACGACCTCTACGAGCAGTACTTC
TRBD1	TRBV7-2	.	TRBJ2-1	CASSRTGTGRRNEQFF	TGTGCCAGCAGTCGAACCGGGACAGGGCGGAGGAATGAGCAGTTCTTC
.	TRBV29-1	.	TRBJ1-3	CSVFTPSGNTIYF	TGCAGCGTTTTCACTCCCTCTGGAAACACCATATATTTT
TRBD1	TRBV20-1	.	TRBJ1-6	CSASADRADSPLHF	TGCAGTGCTAGTGCTGACAGGGCAGACTCACCCCTCCACTTT
TRBD1	TRBV14	many	TRBJ2-7	CASSSDRGSYEQYF	TGTGCCAGCAGCTCCGACAGGGGATCCTACGAGCAGTACTTC
.	TRBV4-1	few	TRBJ2-3	CASSQDLTKSTDTQYF	TGCGCCAGCAGCCAAGATTTAACTAAAAGCACAGATACGCAGTATTTT
.	TRBV7-9	.	TRBJ2-5	CTPGRSSLYNEQYF	TGTACCCCGGGTAGATCCTCACTCTACAATGAGCAGTACTTC
.	TRBV28	.	TRBJ2-7	CATLTGTSYEQYF	TGTGCCACCTTGACAGGTACCTCCTACGAGCAGTACTTC
.	TRBV27	many	TRBJ1-5	CASSLVGGVGQPQHF	TGTGCCAGCAGTTTAGTCGGGGGAGTAGGTCAGCCCCAGCATTTT
TRBD2	TRBV5-1	.	TRBJ2-5	CASSQGLAGPQETQYF	TGCGCCAGCAGCCAAGGACTAGCGGGACCCCAAGAGACCCAGTACTTC
TRBD1	TRBV5-1	.	TRBJ2-4	CASSPTGVLGEQYF	TGCGCCAGCAGCCCGACAGGGGTTCTGGGAGAGCAGTACTTC
.	TRBV20-1	.	TRBJ2-3	CSEKRISTDTQYF	TGCAGTGAAAAGCGGATTAGCACAGATACGCAGTATTTT
.	TRBV29-1	.	TRBJ2-7	CSVVRGLTYEQYF	TGCAGCGTTGTTCGCGGGCTAACCTACGAGCAGTACTTC
.	TRBV6-5	few	TRBJ1-4	CASSYLRGDGLGEKLFF	TGTGCCAGCAGTTACCTTCGGGGCGACGGACTGGGCGAAAAACTGTTTTTT
.	TRBV2	.	TRBJ1-1	CASRREWGTEAFF	TGTGCCAGCAGAAGGGAATGGGGCACTGAAGCTTTCTTT
TRBD2	TRBV6-5	few	TRBJ2-7	CAKGTNSYEQYF	TGTGCTAAGGGGACTAACTCCTACGAGCAGTACTTC
.	TRBV7-2	.	TRBJ2-7	CASRKAGVSSYEQYF	TGTGCCAGCAGGAAAGCAGGTGTCAGCTCCTACGAGCAGTACTTC
.	TRBV2	.	TRBJ1-6	CASSEGTRGPLWPYNSPLHF	TGTGCCAGCAGTGAAGGGACAAGGGGTCCCCTTTGGCCATATAATTCACCCCTCCACTTT
.	TRBV20-1	.	TRBJ2-1	CSASPNHEQFF	TGCAGTGCTAGCCCCAACCATGAGCAGTTCTTC
.	TRBV24-1	few	TRBJ1-5	CATSAPNQPQHF	TGTGCCACCAGCGCTCCTAATCAGCCCCAGCATTTT
.	TRBV27	.	TRBJ1-5	CASFARADSQPQHF	TGTGCCAGCTTCGCTCGGGCGGACAGTCAGCCCCAGCATTTT
.	TRBV2	few	TRBJ2-1	CASSDRGASYNEQFF	TGTGCCAGCAGTGATCGGGGGGCCTCCTACAATGAGCAGTTCTTC
TRBD2	TRBV9	.	TRBJ2-5	CASSVGGRERNEQYF	TGTGCCAGCAGCGTAGGTGGGCGGGAGAGGAATGAGCAGTACTTC
.	TRBV10-3	.	TRBJ2-7	CAISERATDEQYF	TGTGCCATCAGTGAGCGGGCTACGGACGAGCAGTACTTC
.	TRBV20-1	.	TRBJ2-5	CSARVPRGHNEQYF	TGCAGTGCTAGAGTCCCCCGGGGGCACAATGAGCAGTACTTC
TRBD2	TRBV12-3/TRBV12-4	few	TRBJ2-7	CASSSSGRGTSYEQYF	TGTGCCAGCAGTTCTAGCGGGAGAGGGACCTCCTACGAGCAGTACTTC
TRBD1	TRBV4-2	once	TRBJ2-3	CASSQVDRSSTDTQYF	TGTGCCAGCAGCCAAGTGGACAGGTCTAGCACAGATACGCAGTATTTT
.	TRBV5-1	.	TRBJ2-1	CASSLDGSEQFF	TGCGCCAGCAGCTTGGACGGGAGTGAGCAGTTCTTC
TRBD1	TRBV10-3	few	TRBJ2-7	CAISEPRGNRGEQYF	TGTGCCATCAGTGAGCCGAGGGGGAACAGGGGCGAGCAGTACTTC
TRBD1	TRBV6-1	once	TRBJ1-5	CASSAPGQGQDQPQHF	TGTGCCAGCAGTGCTCCGGGACAGGGGCAAGATCAGCCCCAGCATTTT
.	TRBV4-2	few	TRBJ2-1	CASSRTLDSPDNEQFF	TGTGCCAGCAGCCGCACGCTTGACTCTCCCGACAATGAGCAGTTCTTC
.	TRBV20-1	.	TRBJ1-2	CSARDQVNGYTF	TGCAGTGCTAGAGATCAAGTAAATGGCTACACCTTC
.	TRBV10-3	.	TRBJ2-3	CAMSSRGAADTQYF	TGTGCCATGTCTAGCAGGGGGGCGGCAGATACGCAGTATTTT
.	TRBV4-1	.	TRBJ2-5	CASSQVLIKRETQYF	TGCGCCAGCAGCCAAGTTCTTATAAAGCGAGAGACCCAGTACTTC
TRBD1	TRBV27	many	TRBJ1-2	CASSQDREIYGYTF	TGTGCCAGCAGTCAGGACAGGGAAATCTATGGCTACACCTTC
.	TRBV2	.	TRBJ2-4	CASRYGAQGRGKNIQYF	TGTGCCAGTCGCTATGGGGCTCAGGGGAGAGGCAAAAACATTCAGTACTTC
.	TRBV5-1	few	TRBJ2-5	CASSFSPGAVETQYF	TGCGCCAGCAGCTTTTCACCGGGGGCTGTAGAGACCCAGTACTTC